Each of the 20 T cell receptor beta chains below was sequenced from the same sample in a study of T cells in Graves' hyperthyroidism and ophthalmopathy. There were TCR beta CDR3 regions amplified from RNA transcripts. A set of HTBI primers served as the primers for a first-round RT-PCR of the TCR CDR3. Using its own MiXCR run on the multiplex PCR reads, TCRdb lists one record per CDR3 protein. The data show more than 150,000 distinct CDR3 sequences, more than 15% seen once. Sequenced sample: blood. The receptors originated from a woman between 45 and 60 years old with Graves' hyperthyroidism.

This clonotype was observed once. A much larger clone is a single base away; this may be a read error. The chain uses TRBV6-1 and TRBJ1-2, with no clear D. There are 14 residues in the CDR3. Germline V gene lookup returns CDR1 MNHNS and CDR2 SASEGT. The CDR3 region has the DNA TGTGCCAGCAGAGAGACCTTGATAAACTATGGCTACGCCTTC. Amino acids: CASRETLINYGYAF.

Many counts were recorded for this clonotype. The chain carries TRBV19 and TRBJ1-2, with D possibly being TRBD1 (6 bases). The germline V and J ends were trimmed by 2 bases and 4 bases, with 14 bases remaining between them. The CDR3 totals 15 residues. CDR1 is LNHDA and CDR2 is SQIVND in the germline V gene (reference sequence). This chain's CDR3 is CASSITGGLSYGYTF. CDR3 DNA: TGTGCCAGTAGTATAACGGGGGGCCTCTCCTATGGCTACACCTTC.

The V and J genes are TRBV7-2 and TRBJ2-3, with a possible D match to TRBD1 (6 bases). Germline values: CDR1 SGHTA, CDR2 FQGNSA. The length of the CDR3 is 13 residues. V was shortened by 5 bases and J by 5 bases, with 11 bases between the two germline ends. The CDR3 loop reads CASSRRQEDTQYF. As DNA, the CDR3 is TGTGCCAGCAGCAGAAGACAGGAAGATACGCAGTATTTT. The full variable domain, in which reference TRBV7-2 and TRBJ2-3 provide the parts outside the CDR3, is GAGVSQSPSNKVTEKGKDVELRCDPISGHTALYWYRQSLGQGLEFLIYFQGNSAPDKSGLPSDRFSAERTGGSVSTLTIQRTQQEDSAVYLCASSRRQEDTQYFGPGTRLTVL.

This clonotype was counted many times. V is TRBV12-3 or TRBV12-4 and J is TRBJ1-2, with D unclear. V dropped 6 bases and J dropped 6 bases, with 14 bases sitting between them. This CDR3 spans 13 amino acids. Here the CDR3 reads CASRARVLNGYTF. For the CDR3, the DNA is TGTGCCAGCAGGGCAAGGGTATTAAATGGCTACACCTTC.

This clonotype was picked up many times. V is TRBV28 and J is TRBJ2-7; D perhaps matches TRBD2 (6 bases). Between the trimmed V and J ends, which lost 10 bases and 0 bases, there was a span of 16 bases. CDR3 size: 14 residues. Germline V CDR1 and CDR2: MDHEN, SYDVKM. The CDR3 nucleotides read TGTGCCAATAGTCGGGGGTCGAGCTCCTACGAGCAGTACTTC. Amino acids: CANSRGSSSYEQYF.

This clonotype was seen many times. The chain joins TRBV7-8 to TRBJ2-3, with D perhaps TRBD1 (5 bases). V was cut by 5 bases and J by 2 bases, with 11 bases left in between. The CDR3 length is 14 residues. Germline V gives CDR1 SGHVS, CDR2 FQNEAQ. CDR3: CASSQPGFTDTQYF. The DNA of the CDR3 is TGTGCCAGCAGCCAGCCAGGGTTCACAGATACGCAGTATTTT.

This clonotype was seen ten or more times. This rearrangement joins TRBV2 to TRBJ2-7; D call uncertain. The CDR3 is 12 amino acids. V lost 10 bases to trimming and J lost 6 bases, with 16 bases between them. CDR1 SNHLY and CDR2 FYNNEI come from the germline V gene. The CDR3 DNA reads TGTGCCATTTCGCTCCTGGGGTTCGAGCAGTACTTC. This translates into CAISLLGFEQYF.

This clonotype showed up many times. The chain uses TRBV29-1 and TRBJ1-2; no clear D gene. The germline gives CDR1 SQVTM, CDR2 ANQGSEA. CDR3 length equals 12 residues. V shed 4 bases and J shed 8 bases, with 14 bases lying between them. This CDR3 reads CSVAPGSGGYTF. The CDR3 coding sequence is TGCAGCGTTGCTCCCGGGTCGGGCGGCTACACCTTC. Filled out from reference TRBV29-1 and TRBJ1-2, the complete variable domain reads SAVISQKPSRDICQRGTSLTIQCQVDSQVTMMFWYRQQPGQSLTLIATANQGSEATYESGFVIDKFPISRPNLTFSTLTVSNMSPEDSSIYLCSVAPGSGGYTFGSGTRLTVV.

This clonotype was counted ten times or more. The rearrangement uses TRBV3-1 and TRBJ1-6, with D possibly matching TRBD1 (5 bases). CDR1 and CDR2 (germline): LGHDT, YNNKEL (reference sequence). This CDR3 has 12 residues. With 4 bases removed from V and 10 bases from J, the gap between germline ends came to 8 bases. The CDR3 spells CASSRRDSPLHF. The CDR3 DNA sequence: TGTGCCAGCAGCCGCCGGGACTCACCCCTCCACTTT.

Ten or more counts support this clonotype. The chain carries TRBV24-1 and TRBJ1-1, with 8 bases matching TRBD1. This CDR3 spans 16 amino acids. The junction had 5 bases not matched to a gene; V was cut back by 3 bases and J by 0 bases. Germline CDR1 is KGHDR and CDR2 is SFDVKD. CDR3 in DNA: TGTGCCACCAGTGATGACAGGGGTTTTATGAACACTGAAGCTTTCTTT. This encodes CATSDDRGFMNTEAFF.

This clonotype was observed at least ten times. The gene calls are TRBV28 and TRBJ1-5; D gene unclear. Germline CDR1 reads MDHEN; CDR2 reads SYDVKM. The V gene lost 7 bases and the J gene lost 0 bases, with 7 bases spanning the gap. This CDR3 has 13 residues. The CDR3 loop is CASNRDSNQPQHF. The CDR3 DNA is TGTGCCAGCAACAGAGATAGCAATCAGCCCCAGCATTTT. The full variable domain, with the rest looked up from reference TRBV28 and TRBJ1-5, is DVKVTQSSRYLVKRTGEKVFLECVQDMDHENMFWYRQDPGLGLRLIYFSYDVKMKEKGDIPEGYSVSREKKERFSLILESASTNQTSMYLCASNRDSNQPQHFGDGTRLSIL.

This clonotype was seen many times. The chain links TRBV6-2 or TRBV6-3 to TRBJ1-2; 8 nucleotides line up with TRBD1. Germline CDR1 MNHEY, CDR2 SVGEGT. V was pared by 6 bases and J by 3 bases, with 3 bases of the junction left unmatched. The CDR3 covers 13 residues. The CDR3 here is CASSRGQDYGYTF. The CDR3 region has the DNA TGTGCCAGCAGCCGGGGACAGGACTATGGCTACACCTTC.

Written as DNA, the CDR3 is TGTGCCTGGAGTCAGGACAGTCCTGGCTACACCTTC. Its translation: CAWSQDSPGYTF. The rearrangement links TRBV30 to TRBJ1-2, with D maybe TRBD1 (6 bases). Germline lookup yields CDR1 GTSNPN and CDR2 SVGIG (reference sequence). The CDR3 consists of 12 residues. Trimming shortened V by 2 bases and J by 7 bases, and 11 bases separated the two germline ends.

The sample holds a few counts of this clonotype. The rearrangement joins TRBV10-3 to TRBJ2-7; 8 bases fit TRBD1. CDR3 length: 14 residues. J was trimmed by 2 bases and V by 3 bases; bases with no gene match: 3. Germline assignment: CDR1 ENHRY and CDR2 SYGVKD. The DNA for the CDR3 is TGTGCCATCAGTGAAAACAGGGGGGCCTACGAGCAGTACTTC. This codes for CAISENRGAYEQYF.

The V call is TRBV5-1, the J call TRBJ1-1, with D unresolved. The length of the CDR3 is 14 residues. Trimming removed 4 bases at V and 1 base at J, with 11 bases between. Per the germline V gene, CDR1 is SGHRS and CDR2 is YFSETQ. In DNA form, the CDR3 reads TGCGCCAGCAGCCCCCACCCCACGAACACTGAAGCTTTCTTT. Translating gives CASSPHPTNTEAFF.

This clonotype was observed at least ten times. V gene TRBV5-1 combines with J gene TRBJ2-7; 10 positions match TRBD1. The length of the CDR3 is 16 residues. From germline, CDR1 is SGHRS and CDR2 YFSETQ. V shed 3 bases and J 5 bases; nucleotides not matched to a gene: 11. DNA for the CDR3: TGCGCCAGCAGCTCCCAGACGCCGGGACAGGGGAACGAGCAGTACTTC. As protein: CASSSQTPGQGNEQYF.

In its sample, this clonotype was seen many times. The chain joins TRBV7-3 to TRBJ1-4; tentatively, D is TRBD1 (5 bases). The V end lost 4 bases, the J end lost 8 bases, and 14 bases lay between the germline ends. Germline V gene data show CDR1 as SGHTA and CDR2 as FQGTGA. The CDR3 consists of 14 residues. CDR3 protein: CASSYIQGIEKLFF. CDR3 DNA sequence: TGTGCCAGCAGCTACATCCAGGGAATCGAAAAACTGTTTTTT.

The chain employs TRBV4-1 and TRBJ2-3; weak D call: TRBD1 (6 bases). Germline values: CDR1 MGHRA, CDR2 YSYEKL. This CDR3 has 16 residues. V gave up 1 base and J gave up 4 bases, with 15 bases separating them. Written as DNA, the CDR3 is TGCGCCAGCAGCCAAGGCCCCCAGGGGATCCCAGATACGCAGTATTTT. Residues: CASSQGPQGIPDTQYF.

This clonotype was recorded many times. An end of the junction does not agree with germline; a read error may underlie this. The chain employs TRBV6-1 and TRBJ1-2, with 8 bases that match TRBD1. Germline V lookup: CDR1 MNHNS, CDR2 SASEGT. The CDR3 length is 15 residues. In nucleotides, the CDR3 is TGTGCCAGCACTGAACCCGGGACAGGAGATCCGCGGTACACCTTC. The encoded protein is CASTEPGTGDPRYTF.

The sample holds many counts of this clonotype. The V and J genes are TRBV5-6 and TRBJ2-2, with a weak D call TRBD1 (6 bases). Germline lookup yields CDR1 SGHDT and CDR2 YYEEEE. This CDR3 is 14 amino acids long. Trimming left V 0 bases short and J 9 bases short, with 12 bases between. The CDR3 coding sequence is TGTGCCAGCAGCTTGGGGACAGCCCCCCGGGAGCTGTTTTTT. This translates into CASSLGTAPRELFF.